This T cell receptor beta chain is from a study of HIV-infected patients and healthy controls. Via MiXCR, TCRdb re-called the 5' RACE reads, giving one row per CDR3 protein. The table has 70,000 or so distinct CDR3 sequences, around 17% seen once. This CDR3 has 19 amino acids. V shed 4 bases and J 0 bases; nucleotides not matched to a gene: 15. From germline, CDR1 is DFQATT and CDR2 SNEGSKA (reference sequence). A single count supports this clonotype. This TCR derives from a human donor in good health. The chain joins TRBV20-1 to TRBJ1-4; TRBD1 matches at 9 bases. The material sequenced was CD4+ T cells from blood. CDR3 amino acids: CSAKGYGTGIPSTNEKLFF. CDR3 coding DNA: TGCAGTGCTAAAGGGTATGGGACAGGGATTCCGTCAACTAATGAAAAACTGTTTTTT.